The next 24 T cell receptor beta chains were all read from a single sample in a study of T-cell memory formation after mild COVID-19. MiXCR was run by TCRdb on the 5' RACE reads, yielding one entry per CDR3 protein. The table includes fewer than 50,000 distinct CDR3 sequences, less than 15% detected once. The material sequenced was PBMCs or a T cell subset sorted from them (not recorded which). The receptors derive from a man younger than 35 who had mild COVID-19 (a few samples of this study predate the infection). Cell type and time point are not known.

This clonotype was counted between two and nine times. This rearrangement joins TRBV6-6 to TRBJ2-7; tentatively, D is TRBD1 (6 bases). The CDR3 consists of 15 residues. V was pared by 6 bases and J by 2 bases, with 17 bases between. Germline values: CDR1 MNHNY, CDR2 SVGAGI (reference sequence). In DNA form, the CDR3 reads TGTGCCAGCAGGGGGGCGGGCGGGCCCACCTACGAGCAGTACTTC. This translates into CASRGAGGPTYEQYF.

This clonotype was counted ten times or more. The chain couples TRBV20-1 to TRBJ1-5, with 11 positions matching TRBD1. The length of the CDR3 is 17 residues. Germline-derived CDR1 and CDR2 are DFQATT and SNEGSKA (reference sequence). With V trimmed by 5 bases and J by 9 bases, 18 bases remained unmatched. The chain's CDR3 is CSARFGVWGQGVPPQHF. Written as DNA, the CDR3 is TGCAGTGCTCGGTTTGGTGTTTGGGGACAGGGGGTCCCGCCCCAGCATTTT.

The chain couples TRBV5-1 to TRBJ1-1; 9 nucleotides align to TRBD1. This CDR3 contains 14 residues. V lost 0 bases to trimming and J lost 3 bases; unmatched junction nucleotides: 0. Looked up from germline, CDR1 is SGHRS and CDR2 is YFSETQ. Here the CDR3 DNA reads TGCGCCAGCAGCTTGGGGACAGGGGACACTGAAGCTTTCTTT. Translated, it gives CASSLGTGDTEAFF.

This clonotype has a handful of counts. The rearrangement joins TRBV7-8 to TRBJ1-1; unclear D gene. The CDR3 contains 14 residues. Deletions cut 2 bases from V and 0 bases from J, with 7 bases between. Germline values: CDR1 SGHVS, CDR2 FQNEAQ. For the CDR3, the DNA is TGTGCCAGCAGCTTACAGAGGATGAACACTGAAGCTTTCTTT. Protein sequence: CASSLQRMNTEAFF.

This clonotype was detected ten times or more. This chain links TRBV6-6 with TRBJ1-4; D unclear. Per germline, CDR1 MNHNY and CDR2 SVGAGI (reference sequence). Trimming shortened V by 8 bases and J by 0 bases, and 13 bases separated the two germline ends. The CDR3 loop spans 15 amino acids. CDR3 amino acids: CASPPAEATNEKLFF. For the CDR3, the DNA is TGTGCCAGCCCACCGGCGGAAGCAACTAATGAAAAACTGTTTTTT.

This clonotype was seen a handful of times. The chain combines TRBV11-2 with TRBJ2-7; D unresolved. The CDR3 length is 13 residues. V lost 0 bases to trimming and J lost 2 bases, with 5 bases between them. Per germline, CDR1 SGHAT and CDR2 FQNNGV. CDR3 sequence (DNA): TGTGCCAGCAGCTTAGAAGGGACCTACGAGCAGTACGTC. Translation gives CASSLEGTYEQYV.

This sequence joins TRBV20-1 and TRBJ2-3, with D unresolved. V shed 0 bases and J shed 6 bases, with 13 bases lying between them. The CDR3 is made up of 14 amino acids. Germline CDR1 and CDR2: DFQATT and SNEGSKA (reference sequence). CDR3 in DNA: TGCAGTGCTAGAGATCCTGCCCGTGACGATACGCAGTATTTT. This codes for CSARDPARDDTQYF.

The chain uses TRBV12-3 or TRBV12-4 and TRBJ1-2; D might be TRBD1 (6 bases). The CDR3 covers 13 residues. Trimming cost V 5 bases and J 4 bases, with 11 bases left between them. The CDR3 spells CASSPTGAYGYTF. The CDR3 DNA reads as TGTGCCAGCAGTCCGACAGGCGCCTATGGCTACACCTTC.

The V and J genes are TRBV2 and TRBJ2-3; D ambiguous. CDR3 length: 13 amino acids. Deletions cut 6 bases from V and 4 bases from J, with 11 bases between. Germline V gives CDR1 SNHLY, CDR2 FYNNEI. CDR3 coding DNA: TGTGCCAGCAGCTTACGACCACCAGATACGCAGTATTTT. This codes for CASSLRPPDTQYF.

This clonotype was seen a handful of times. The chain carries TRBV4-1 and TRBJ1-6, with unresolved D. Trimming removed 3 bases at V and 5 bases at J, with 17 bases between. This CDR3 has 17 residues. The germline gives CDR1 MGHRA, CDR2 YSYEKL. The CDR3 loop reads CASSHLPVRQNNSPLHF. CDR3 coding DNA: TGCGCCAGCAGCCATCTCCCGGTCCGGCAGAATAATTCACCCCTCCACTTT.

The sample holds a few counts of this clonotype. The chain has TRBV20-1 and TRBJ1-2, with a possible D match to TRBD1 (6 bases). V lost 6 bases and J 6 bases, leaving 14 bases between the germline ends. Per germline, CDR1 DFQATT and CDR2 SNEGSKA (reference sequence). The CDR3 runs 12 residues. For the CDR3, the DNA is TGCAGTGCATGGACAGAAGGGGATGGCTACACCTTC. This sequence encodes CSAWTEGDGYTF.

This clonotype is a singleton in its sample. This chain connects TRBV2 to TRBJ1-2; a weak D match, TRBD1 (6 bases). Trimming removed 2 bases at V and 2 bases at J, with 15 bases between. The CDR3 extends over 16 amino acids. From germline, CDR1 is SNHLY and CDR2 FYNNEI. For the CDR3, the DNA is TGTGCCAGCAGTGAATGGTCAGGGGCCATGAACTATGGCTACACCTTC. Translated, it gives CASSEWSGAMNYGYTF.

This clonotype was seen more than once but under ten times. This chain joins TRBV20-1 and TRBJ1-4, with D maybe TRBD1 (6 bases). This CDR3 region has 15 residues. Trimming shortened V by 5 bases and J by 8 bases, and 21 bases separated the two germline ends. Germline V CDR1 and CDR2: DFQATT, SNEGSKA (reference sequence). CDR3 loop: CSAARGARVREKLFF. CDR3 bases: TGCAGTGCTGCGAGGGGGGCGCGGGTGCGCGAAAAACTGTTTTTT.

This sequence joins TRBV4-3 and TRBJ1-6; D gene ambiguous. The germline V gene has CDR1 LGHNA and CDR2 YSLEER. The CDR3 extends over 15 amino acids. Trimming stripped 0 bases from V and 10 bases from J, with 13 bases between. CDR3 loop: CASSQDVERGSPLHF. CDR3 nucleotides: TGCGCCAGCAGCCAAGATGTGGAGCGGGGATCACCCCTCCACTTT.

The rearrangement links TRBV6-6 to TRBJ2-5, with 7 bases matching TRBD2. V shed 6 bases, J shed 4 bases, and the junction held 5 bases outside the gene matches. The germline V gene has CDR1 MNHNY and CDR2 SVGAGI (reference sequence). CDR3 size: 13 residues. The CDR3 sequence: CASSWTRTETQYF. The DNA for the CDR3 is TGTGCCAGCAGCTGGACTAGGACAGAGACCCAGTACTTC.

The rearrangement links TRBV5-5 to TRBJ2-7, with TRBD1 matching 10 bases. Losses at the gene ends were 4 bases for V and 6 bases for J; bases not matched to a gene: 4. The length of the CDR3 is 13 residues. Germline CDR1 reads SGHKS; CDR2 reads YYEKEE (reference sequence). CDR3 nucleotide sequence: TGTGCCAGCAGCATTGGGACAGGGGTCGAGCAGTACTTC. It specifies CASSIGTGVEQYF.

V gene TRBV18 combines with J gene TRBJ2-1, with 9 bases fitting TRBD1. V dropped 0 bases and J dropped 9; count of bases not matched to a gene: 12. Germline CDR1 is KGHSH and CDR2 is LQKENI. CDR3 size: 17 residues. CDR3: CASSPPLGTGILGEQFF. In DNA form, the CDR3 reads TGTGCCAGCTCACCACCGTTGGGGACAGGGATCCTCGGTGAGCAGTTCTTC. Using reference TRBV18 and TRBJ2-1 for the parts outside the CDR3, the full variable domain is NAGVMQNPRHLVRRRGQEARLRCSPMKGHSHVYWYRQLPEEGLKFMVYLQKENIIDESGMPKERFSAEFPKEGPSILRIQQVVRGDSAAYFCASSPPLGTGILGEQFFGPGTRLTVL.

The chain links TRBV20-1 to TRBJ1-1; no reliable D call. Germline CDR1 is DFQATT and CDR2 is SNEGSKA (reference sequence). V dropped 6 bases and J dropped 5 bases, with 13 bases sitting between them. The length of the CDR3 is 12 residues. As DNA, the CDR3 is TGCAGTGCCCCGGATGGTAAGACTGAAGCTTTCTTT. This codes for CSAPDGKTEAFF.

This clonotype was observed a few times. The conserved phenylalanine or tryptophan normally closing the CDR3 is absent here, so this likely arose from a read error. It is unclear where the CDR3 begins or ends on the DNA, so no DNA is shown, and the CDR3 is as TCRdb lists it. The chain uses TRBV5-6 and TRBJ1-1; TRBD1, the D gene given by the table, was not confirmed from the DNA. CDR1 and CDR2 (germline): SGHDT, YYEEEE. The CDR3 extends over 11 residues, inclusive of both ends. CDR3 protein: CASSYGQGAGV.

This clonotype was counted a few times. The chain employs TRBV5-6 and TRBJ2-7; no reliable D call. Germline CDR1 SGHDT, CDR2 YYEEEE. The CDR3 length is 13 residues. Deletions cut 4 bases from V and 0 bases from J, with 8 bases between. CDR3 DNA sequence: TGTGCCAGCAGCGGGGTAGACTCCTACGAGCAGTACGTC. It specifies CASSGVDSYEQYV.

This clonotype was seen only a few times. The chain employs TRBV5-1 and TRBJ1-2, with 7 bases identical to TRBD1. CDR3 length: 14 amino acids. V dropped 4 bases and J dropped 5; count of bases not matched to a gene: 8. Germline-derived CDR1 and CDR2 are SGHRS and YFSETQ. The CDR3: CASSPGQALYGYTF. The CDR3 DNA is TGCGCCAGCAGCCCAGGACAGGCCCTTTATGGCTACACCTTC.

This clonotype showed up many times. The CDR3 DNA is TGCAGTGCTAGAGGCCCCACAGATACGCAGTATTTT. Protein product: CSARGPTDTQYF. This sequence joins TRBV20-1 and TRBJ2-3, with D uncertain. Looked up from germline, CDR1 is DFQATT and CDR2 is SNEGSKA (reference sequence). Trimming took 1 base from V and 2 from J, leaving 4 bases between them. The CDR3 spans 12 residues.

CDR3 DNA sequence: TGTGCCAGCAGTGCATCCTACGAGCAGTACGTC. Its protein is CASSASYEQYV. This rearrangement joins TRBV9 to TRBJ2-7; D unclear. Germline lookup yields CDR1 SGDLS and CDR2 YYNGEE. V was clipped by 5 bases and J by 1 base, with 4 bases between them. CDR3 length: 11 amino acids.

The CDR3 sequence is CASSFGGRAFF. CDR3 DNA: TGTGCCAGCAGTTTCGGGGGACGGGCTTTCTTT. The chain is built from TRBV6-2 or TRBV6-3 and TRBJ1-1, with TRBD1 as a possible D gene (5 bases). The V gene lost 4 bases and the J gene lost 11 bases, with 11 bases spanning the gap. There are 11 residues in the CDR3. Germline CDR1 and CDR2: MNHEY and SVGEGT.